Following are 30 T cell receptor beta chains from one sample sequenced in a study of T cells in Graves' hyperthyroidism and ophthalmopathy. Authors of the study amplified TCR beta CDR3 regions from RNA transcripts. The HTBI primer set drove a first-round RT-PCR of the TCR CDR3. TCRdb reanalysed the multiplex PCR reads using MiXCR and keeps one entry per CDR3 protein. The table includes 400,000 to 600,000 distinct CDR3 sequences, around 21% detected once. The sample taken for sequencing was blood. These receptor sequences come from a man between 18 and 35 years old with Graves' hyperthyroidism.

Note on this clonotype: This may come from a read error, since a much larger clone is one base off. The chain links TRBV2 to TRBJ1-1; TRBD1 matches at 7 bases. Germline V gene data show CDR1 as SNHLY and CDR2 as FYNNEI. The CDR3 has 14 residues. The DNA for the CDR3 is TGTGCCAGCAGAGTGGACAGGTTGAACACTGAAACTTGCTTT. Protein: CASRVDRLNTETCF.

As concerns this clonotype: Just one base apart from a much larger clone, this may be a read error. The chain has TRBV13 and TRBJ2-3; the D is unclear. Germline-derived CDR1 and CDR2 are PRHDT and FYEKMQ (reference sequence). V shed 6 bases and J shed 6 bases, with 7 bases lying between them. There are 11 residues in the CDR3. CDR3 sequence reads: CASSFRDTQYF. The CDR3 region has the DNA TGTGCCAGCAGTTTCCGGGATACGCAGTATTTT.

This clonotype was detected a few times. CDR3 DNA sequence: TGTGCCAGTATTGGAGGGTTTGAAGAGACCCAGTACTTC. Encoded protein: CASIGGFEETQYF. This chain uses TRBV19 with TRBJ2-5; TRBD2 is a possible D gene (6 bases). This CDR3 is built from 13 residues. Germline lookup yields CDR1 LNHDA and CDR2 SQIVND (reference sequence). The V and J ends lost 7 bases and 3 bases respectively, with 12 bases between them.

CDR3 coding DNA: TGTGCCAGCAGTGAATGGCAGGGGGCCCGTGGGGAGCAGTACTTC. It translates to CASSEWQGARGEQYF. V is TRBV2 and J is TRBJ2-7, with 8 bases that match TRBD1. The V gene's germline CDR1 is SNHLY and CDR2 FYNNEI. The CDR3 loop spans 15 amino acids. The V gene end was trimmed by 2 bases and the J gene end by 7 bases; junction bases not matched to a gene: 10.

At least ten counts were recorded for this clonotype. This chain connects TRBV24-1 to TRBJ1-2, with a possible D match to TRBD1 (6 bases). With 3 bases removed from V and 5 bases from J, the gap between germline ends came to 9 bases. The germline V gene has CDR1 KGHDR and CDR2 SFDVKD. CDR3 size: 13 residues. CDR3 sequence reads: CATSDPQGYGYTF. The CDR3 nucleotides read TGTGCCACCAGTGATCCCCAGGGGTATGGCTACACCTTC.

Many counts were recorded for this clonotype. The J gene is TRBJ1-5, the V gene TRBV6-2 or TRBV6-3, with D uncertain. The germline V gene has CDR1 MNHEY and CDR2 SVGEGT. The CDR3 totals 15 residues. V lost 2 bases and J lost 0, with 8 bases in between. The CDR3 region has the DNA TGTGCCAGCAGTTACACAGAATATAGCAATCAGCCCCAGCATTTT. Its protein product is CASSYTEYSNQPQHF.

This clonotype has ten or more counts. The rearrangement uses TRBV30 and TRBJ1-1; no reliable D call. Germline V gene sequence: CDR1 GTSNPN, CDR2 SVGIG (reference sequence). The V end was cut by 0 bases, the J end by 0 bases, with 8 bases between. The CDR3 loop spans 14 amino acids. The CDR3 nucleotides read TGTGCCTGGAGTGTGGGCGGAATGAACACTGAAGCTTTCTTT. Amino acids: CAWSVGGMNTEAFF. Based on the CDR3 plus reference TRBV30 and TRBJ1-1, the full variable domain is SQTIHQWPATLVQPVGSPLSLECTVEGTSNPNLYWYRQAAGRGLQLLFYSVGIGQISSEVPQNLSASRPQDRQFILSSKKLLLSDSGFYLCAWSVGGMNTEAFFGQGTRLTVV.

There are many counts of this clonotype. The chain has TRBV6-1 and TRBJ1-2; 7 positions match TRBD1. Unmatched junction bases numbered 3, after V lost 3 bases and J lost 2 bases. Germline V gene lookup returns CDR1 MNHNS and CDR2 SASEGT. The CDR3 is 14 residues long. CDR3 amino acids: CASSDVRGNYGYTF. Here the CDR3 DNA reads TGTGCCAGCAGTGATGTCAGGGGGAACTATGGCTACACCTTC.

At least ten counts were recorded for this clonotype. J is TRBJ1-1 and V is TRBV27, with a possible D match to TRBD1 (6 bases). V lost 10 bases to trimming and J lost 0 bases, with 12 bases between them. This CDR3 contains 13 residues. Per the germline V gene, CDR1 is MNHEY and CDR2 is SMNVEV (reference sequence). Here the CDR3 DNA reads TGTGCCACCATAGGGGGTATGAACACTGAAGCTTTCTTT. This gives the protein CATIGGMNTEAFF.

This clonotype was observed many times. The chain joins TRBV2 to TRBJ2-5; the D is unclear. The CDR3 is 14 residues long. Trimming removed 6 bases from V and 4 bases from J, with 15 bases in between. CDR1 SNHLY and CDR2 FYNNEI come from the germline V gene. CDR3 in DNA: TGTGCCAGCAGCCCTCGGCTGCGGTTAGAGACCCAGTACTTC. Translated, it gives CASSPRLRLETQYF.

In this sample, this clonotype turned up many times. V gene TRBV12-3 or TRBV12-4 combines with J gene TRBJ1-2, with a possible D match to TRBD1 (5 bases). Trimming pared 6 bases from V and 5 bases from J, leaving 16 bases between. The CDR3 extends over 14 amino acids. The CDR3 coding sequence is TGTGCCAGCAGATTGACCGGGACGGTGTATGGCTACACCTTC. As protein: CASRLTGTVYGYTF.

This clonotype came up many times. The chain carries TRBV6-1 and TRBJ1-3, with 7 positions matching TRBD1. The CDR3 spans 15 residues. Germline V gene sequence: CDR1 MNHNS, CDR2 SASEGT. J gave up 8 bases and V 3 bases, and 10 bases lay outside the gene matches. The DNA for the CDR3 is TGTGCCAGCAGTGACAAGTGGACAGGCGTGGACACCATATATTTT. The encoded protein is CASSDKWTGVDTIYF.

J is TRBJ1-1 and V is TRBV28; D is undetermined. The V end lost 11 bases, the J end lost 6 bases, and 16 bases lay between the germline ends. CDR1 is MDHEN and CDR2 is SYDVKM in the germline V gene. CDR3 length: 12 residues. CDR3 in DNA: TGTGCCGCGGCCCCCCGGGAGGCTGAAGCTTTCTTT. Translated, it gives CAAAPREAEAFF.

This clonotype was recorded many times. V is TRBV20-1 and J is TRBJ2-7; 9 bases map to TRBD2. The CDR3 has 14 amino acids. Germline-derived CDR1 and CDR2 are DFQATT and SNEGSKA (reference sequence). J gave up 5 bases and V 4 bases, and 9 bases lay outside the gene matches. CDR3 residues: CSANSGGPSHEQYF. The CDR3 coding sequence is TGCAGTGCTAATAGCGGGGGCCCTTCCCACGAGCAGTACTTC.

This clonotype occurred a few times. The chain recombines TRBV12-3 or TRBV12-4 with TRBJ1-5; D ambiguous. Trimming left V 3 bases short and J 8 bases short, with 11 bases between. The CDR3 is made up of 13 amino acids. The CDR3 loop is CASSFSLFEPQHF. The CDR3 DNA is TGTGCCAGCAGTTTTAGCTTGTTCGAGCCCCAGCATTTT.

This clonotype appeared a few times. The genes are TRBV29-1 and TRBJ1-1, with a tentative D call TRBD1 (5 bases). V shed 7 bases and J shed 11 bases, with 14 bases lying between them. The CDR3 spans 10 residues. Germline V CDR1 and CDR2: SQVTM, ANQGSEA. The CDR3 loop is CSGRVGEAFF. DNA for the CDR3: TGCAGCGGGCGGGTGGGGGAGGCTTTCTTT.

This clonotype was seen ten or more times. The V and J genes are TRBV12-3 or TRBV12-4 and TRBJ1-1; D gene ambiguous. V was shortened by 6 bases and J by 7 bases, with 9 bases between the two germline ends. The CDR3 length is 11 residues. The CDR3 is CASREAGEAFF. As DNA, the CDR3 is TGTGCCAGCAGAGAAGCTGGTGAAGCTTTCTTT.

This clonotype was recorded many times. CDR3 DNA: TGTGCCAGCAGTTTGGTGATTGCGGAGGATGAGCAGTACTTC. It codes for CASSLVIAEDEQYF. The V gene is TRBV12-3 or TRBV12-4, the J gene TRBJ2-7, with a possible D match to TRBD2 (5 bases). Trimming took 3 bases from V and 7 from J, leaving 16 bases between them. The CDR3 has 14 amino acids.

Ten or more counts support this clonotype. The J gene is TRBJ1-1, the V gene TRBV6-1; tentatively, D is TRBD1 (6 bases). The CDR3 length is 15 residues. CDR1 is MNHNS and CDR2 is SASEGT in the germline V gene. Trimming removed 4 bases from V and 0 bases from J, with 12 bases in between. The CDR3: CASSVWTDLNTEAFF. The CDR3, as DNA: TGTGCCAGCAGTGTGTGGACAGATTTGAACACTGAAGCTTTCTTT.

This clonotype occurred many times. The chain links TRBV6-2 or TRBV6-3 to TRBJ1-5; TRBD1 matches at 8 bases. CDR3 length equals 19 residues. The junction had 19 bases not matched to a gene; V was cut back by 5 bases and J by 4 bases. Germline lookup yields CDR1 MNHEY and CDR2 SVGEGT. DNA of the CDR3: TGTGCCAGCAGTCTTCGTTGGGGGGAGCCGGGACAGGTAAATCAGCCCCAGCATTTT. This codes for CASSLRWGEPGQVNQPQHF.

The sample holds many counts of this clonotype. The chain is built from TRBV2 and TRBJ2-5; weak D call: TRBD1 (6 bases). Germline assignment: CDR1 SNHLY and CDR2 FYNNEI. V was shortened by 6 bases and J by 5 bases, with 16 bases between the two germline ends. The CDR3 covers 14 residues. CDR3 sequence (DNA): TGTGCCAGCAGCGGGACACTCCATGGGGAGACCCAGTACTTC. It encodes CASSGTLHGETQYF.

V gene TRBV29-1 combines with J gene TRBJ1-1; D might be TRBD1 (6 bases). V was trimmed by 2 bases and J by 6 bases, leaving 10 bases between them. The CDR3 spans 12 residues. CDR1 SQVTM and CDR2 ANQGSEA come from the germline V gene. The CDR3 region is CSVERPGAEAFF. The CDR3 DNA sequence: TGCAGCGTTGAACGGCCAGGGGCTGAAGCTTTCTTT.

Points on this clonotype: Since a much larger clone is just one base distant, this may be a read error. CDR3 amino acids: CAWSGNTVYF. The CDR3 DNA follows: TGTGCCTGGAGTGGCAACACCGTATATTTT. The J gene is TRBJ1-3, the V gene TRBV30, with D uncertain. The length of the CDR3 is 10 residues. Germline V CDR1 and CDR2: GTSNPN, SVGIG (reference sequence).

This clonotype was seen ten or more times. The chain joins TRBV7-8 to TRBJ2-5; no reliable D call. CDR3 size: 12 residues. Germline V gene sequence: CDR1 SGHVS, CDR2 FQNEAQ. Trimming stripped 9 bases from V and 5 bases from J, with 13 bases between. The CDR3 sequence: CASDWGLETQYF. The CDR3 nucleotides are TGTGCCAGTGATTGGGGTCTGGAGACCCAGTACTTC. The full variable domain, its missing parts supplied by reference TRBV7-8 and TRBJ2-5, is GAGVSQSPRYKVAKRGQDVALRCDPISGHVSLFWYQQALGQGPEFLTYFQNEAQLDKSGLPSDRFFAERPEGSVSTLKIQRTQQEDSAVYLCASDWGLETQYFGPGTRLLVL.

This clonotype was picked up many times. This chain connects TRBV6-5 to TRBJ1-1; D perhaps matches TRBD1 (6 bases). The CDR3 extends over 17 amino acids. The V gene's germline CDR1 is MNHEY and CDR2 SVGAGI. V was cut by 2 bases and J by 5 bases, with 21 bases left in between. The CDR3 coding sequence is TGTGCCAGCAGTTACCGATTGACAGGCGGGGTAGGAACTGAAGCTTTCTTT. Protein: CASSYRLTGGVGTEAFF.

This clonotype was recorded many times. The chain links TRBV28 to TRBJ1-5; D remains ambiguous. Germline V lookup: CDR1 MDHEN, CDR2 SYDVKM. V was trimmed by 5 bases and J by 7 bases, leaving 18 bases between them. This CDR3 has 15 amino acids. The CDR3 protein is CASSRHFRGYQPQHF. The DNA for the CDR3 is TGTGCCAGCAGTCGTCATTTCCGGGGATACCAGCCCCAGCATTTT.

Many counts were recorded for this clonotype. The chain employs TRBV30 and TRBJ2-7; D might be TRBD1 (5 bases). The V end was cut by 0 bases, the J end by 0 bases, with 9 bases between. The CDR3 consists of 14 residues. Germline assignment: CDR1 GTSNPN and CDR2 SVGIG (reference sequence). CDR3 region: CAWSVAQGSYEQYF. In nucleotides, the CDR3 is TGTGCCTGGAGTGTGGCGCAGGGCTCCTACGAGCAGTACTTC.

This clonotype was seen ten or more times. The CDR3 sequence is CSVLYYEQYF. The CDR3 coding sequence is TGCAGCGTCCTCTACTACGAGCAGTACTTC. The V and J genes are TRBV29-1 and TRBJ2-7, with unresolved D. Germline V CDR1 and CDR2: SQVTM, ANQGSEA. V was pared by 6 bases and J by 3 bases, with 6 bases between. The CDR3 loop spans 10 amino acids.

This CDR3 is CSVGKGYEQYF. The CDR3 DNA sequence: TGCAGCGTCGGGAAGGGGTACGAGCAGTACTTC. This chain connects TRBV29-1 to TRBJ2-7; D may correspond to TRBD1 or TRBD2 (5 bases each). The CDR3 length is 11 residues. The V end was cut by 6 bases, the J end by 4 bases, with 10 bases between. The germline V gene encodes CDR1 SQVTM and CDR2 ANQGSEA.

The gene calls are TRBV6-1 and TRBJ2-7; D not resolved. This CDR3 comprises 11 residues. V was pared by 6 bases and J by 6 bases, with 9 bases between. The V gene's germline CDR1 is MNHNS and CDR2 SASEGT. This CDR3 is CASSRQGEQYF. CDR3 sequence (DNA): TGTGCCAGCAGCAGGCAAGGCGAGCAGTACTTC.